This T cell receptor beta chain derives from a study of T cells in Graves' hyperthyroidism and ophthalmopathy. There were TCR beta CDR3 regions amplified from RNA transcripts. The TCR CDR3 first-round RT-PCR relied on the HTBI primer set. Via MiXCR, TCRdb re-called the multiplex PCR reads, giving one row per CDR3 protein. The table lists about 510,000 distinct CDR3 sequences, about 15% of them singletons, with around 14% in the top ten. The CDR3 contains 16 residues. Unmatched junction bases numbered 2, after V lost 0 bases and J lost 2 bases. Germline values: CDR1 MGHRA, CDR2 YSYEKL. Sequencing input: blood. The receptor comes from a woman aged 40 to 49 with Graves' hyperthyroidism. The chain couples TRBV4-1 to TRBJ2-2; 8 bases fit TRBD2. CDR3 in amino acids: CASSQEGLGNTGELFF. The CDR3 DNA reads TGCGCCAGCAGCCAAGAGGGACTAGGAAACACCGGGGAGCTGTTTTTT.